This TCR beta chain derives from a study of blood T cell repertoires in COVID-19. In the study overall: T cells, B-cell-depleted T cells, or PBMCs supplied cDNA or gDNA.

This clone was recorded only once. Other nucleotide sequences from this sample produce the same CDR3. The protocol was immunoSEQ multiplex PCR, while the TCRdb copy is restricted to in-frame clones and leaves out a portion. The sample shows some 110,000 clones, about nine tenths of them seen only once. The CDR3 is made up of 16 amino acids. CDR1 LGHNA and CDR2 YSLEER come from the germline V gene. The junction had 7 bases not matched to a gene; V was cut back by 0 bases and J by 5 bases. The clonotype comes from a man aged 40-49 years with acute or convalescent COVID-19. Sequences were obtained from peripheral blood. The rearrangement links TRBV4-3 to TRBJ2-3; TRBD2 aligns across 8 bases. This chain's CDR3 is CASSQDRRGGEDTQYF. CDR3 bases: TGCGCCAGCAGCCAAGATCGTCGGGGGGGGGAAGATACGCAGTATTTT.